The T cell receptor beta chain under discussion was sequenced for a study of T cell changes during pregnancy in multiple sclerosis. The repertoire was sequenced with immunoSEQ multiplex PCR; TCRdb's copy has only in-frame clones and lacks some. Of 64,000 or so clones in the sample, 92% are singletons; the top ten hold under 2.5%. CDR3 length equals 16 residues. Germline V lookup: CDR1 SGHDN, CDR2 FVKESK. Unmatched junction bases numbered 7, after V lost 4 bases and J lost 0 bases. The material was peripheral blood, obtained in the first trimester of pregnancy. The chain has TRBV14 and TRBJ2-7, with 9 positions matching TRBD1. The receptor's source is a female donor with multiple sclerosis, enrolled in a pregnancy study. CDR3 coding DNA: TGTGCCAGCAGCCTCTCGGGACAGGGCGGCTCCTACGAGCAGTACTTC. Its protein product is CASSLSGQGGSYEQYF.